The 29 T cell receptor beta chains listed next were all sequenced from one sample in a study of early T cells in non-severe SARS-CoV-2 infection. TCRdb ran MiXCR on the 5' RACE reads and lists one entry per CDR3 protein. The sample includes approximately 71,000 distinct CDR3 sequences, about 12% of them seen just once. Sequencing input: whole blood. These receptors came from an adult who was a healthcare worker with PCR-confirmed SARS-CoV-2 infection or an uninfected control (not recorded which).

This clonotype was recorded a few times. V is TRBV6-6 and J is TRBJ2-7; D is possibly TRBD2 (7 bases). This CDR3 has 14 amino acids. In germline, CDR1 is MNHNY, CDR2 SVGAGI (reference sequence). Deletions cut 6 bases from V and 5 bases from J, with 17 bases between. The DNA for the CDR3 is TGTGCCAGCAGGCCGGGGGGCTCGCAACACGAGCAGTACTTC. Amino acid sequence: CASRPGGSQHEQYF.

The table lists this clonotype with many counts. The rearrangement links TRBV7-9 to TRBJ1-1; TRBD1 might be the D (5 bases). V lost 10 bases and J 1 base, leaving 22 bases between the germline ends. The CDR3 extends over 16 amino acids. The germline V gene has CDR1 SEHNR and CDR2 FQNEAQ (reference sequence). In DNA form, the CDR3 reads TGTGCCACGAGCCTTAAACCGGGACTTAAGAACACTGAAGCTTTCTTT. It yields the protein CATSLKPGLKNTEAFF.

Only a few counts were recorded for this clonotype. This sequence joins TRBV3-1 and TRBJ1-2; 8 bases line up with TRBD1. J lost 5 bases, V lost 5 bases, and 7 bases had no gene match. Germline lookup yields CDR1 LGHDT and CDR2 YNNKEL (reference sequence). This CDR3 region has 14 residues. CDR3 DNA sequence: TGTGCCAGCAGCAACCCAGGGGGCTTATATGGCTACACCTTC. Translated, it gives CASSNPGGLYGYTF.

The sample holds many counts of this clonotype. This chain joins TRBV6-4 and TRBJ2-7; perhaps TRBD2 as D (6 bases). V was pared by 6 bases and J by 6 bases, with 15 bases between. Germline V CDR1 and CDR2: MRHNA, SNTAGT. The length of the CDR3 is 13 residues. CDR3 in amino acids: CASSITWGLEQYF. Here the CDR3 DNA reads TGTGCCAGCAGCATCACCTGGGGACTCGAGCAGTACTTC.

Details on this clonotype: Germline and junction disagree at one end, which may indicate a read error. The rearrangement links TRBV7-3 to TRBJ1-1; TRBD1 aligns across 7 bases. The V gene's germline CDR1 is SGHTA and CDR2 FQGTGA. The length of the CDR3 is 13 residues. DNA of the CDR3: TGTGCCAGCAGCCGTCAACAGGGGACTGAAGTTTTCTTT. It is translated as CASSRQQGTEVFF.

CDR3 protein: CANRTSGSSYNEQFF. The CDR3 DNA reads TGTGCCAACAGAACTAGCGGGAGCTCCTACAATGAGCAGTTCTTC. The chain links TRBV12-3 or TRBV12-4 to TRBJ2-1; 11 positions match TRBD2. V was clipped by 10 bases and J by 0 bases; unmatched bases: 5. CDR3 length: 15 amino acids.

This clonotype was counted only a few times. The V and J genes are TRBV29-1 and TRBJ2-7, with D perhaps TRBD1 (5 bases). The CDR3 runs 13 residues. Germline CDR1 and CDR2: SQVTM and ANQGSEA. The V end lost 4 bases, the J end lost 2 bases, and 12 bases lay between the germline ends. CDR3 protein: CSVGQRLTYEQYF. CDR3 DNA: TGCAGCGTTGGACAGAGATTGACCTACGAGCAGTACTTC.

This clonotype has just a few counts. V and J are TRBV6-2 or TRBV6-3 and TRBJ1-1, with D perhaps TRBD1 (6 bases). The germline V gene has CDR1 MNHEY and CDR2 SVGEGT. The CDR3 length is 14 residues. The V end was cut by 1 base, the J end by 7 bases, with 13 bases between. CDR3 residues: CASSYFGTRLEAFF. CDR3 coding DNA: TGTGCCAGCAGTTACTTCGGGACACGGCTTGAAGCTTTCTTT.

This chain uses TRBV29-1 with TRBJ2-7, with D perhaps TRBD2 (6 bases). Trimming took off 6 bases at V and 2 bases at J, with 14 bases between the two ends. Germline values: CDR1 SQVTM, CDR2 ANQGSEA. This CDR3 spans 13 amino acids. The chain's CDR3 is CSVGGSGPYEQYF. CDR3 nucleotides: TGCAGCGTCGGAGGGAGCGGGCCCTACGAGCAGTACTTC.

This clonotype has more than one count but fewer than ten. The chain employs TRBV5-1 and TRBJ1-2; D possibly corresponds to TRBD1 (5 bases). V was clipped by 3 bases and J by 8 bases, with 17 bases between them. The CDR3 has 14 residues. Germline CDR1 reads SGHRS; CDR2 reads YFSETQ. The CDR3 DNA is TGCGCCAGCAGCTGGGACCGCCCGCGAGGGGGCTACACCTTC. It yields the protein CASSWDRPRGGYTF.

This clonotype was counted ten times or more. V gene TRBV29-1 combines with J gene TRBJ1-2, with TRBD1 matching over 8 bases. This CDR3 spans 14 amino acids. Germline assignment: CDR1 SQVTM and CDR2 ANQGSEA. The V gene end was trimmed by 4 bases and the J gene end by 8 bases; junction bases not matched to a gene: 12. The CDR3 DNA reads TGCAGCGTTGCTCGCGGACAGGGTGGTCAGGGCTACACCTTC. Protein: CSVARGQGGQGYTF. Full variable domain (remainder filled in from reference TRBV29-1 and TRBJ1-2): SAVISQKPSRDICQRGTSLTIQCQVDSQVTMMFWYRQQPGQSLTLIATANQGSEATYESGFVIDKFPISRPNLTFSTLTVSNMSPEDSSIYLCSVARGQGGQGYTFGSGTRLTVV.

This clonotype showed up just once. The chain couples TRBV29-1 to TRBJ2-7; TRBD2 matches 8 bases. Trimming took 6 bases from V and 5 from J; bases not matched to a gene: 18. Germline V lookup: CDR1 SQVTM, CDR2 ANQGSEA. The CDR3 has 16 residues. The CDR3 coding sequence is TGCAGCGTAAACCTGTGGCCAGCGGGAGAACGCCACGAGCAGTACTTC. It specifies CSVNLWPAGERHEQYF.

The chain employs TRBV11-3 and TRBJ1-2; D is unresolved. In germline, CDR1 is SGHNT, CDR2 YENEEA. V lost 1 base and J 7 bases, leaving 10 bases between the germline ends. The CDR3 is made up of 13 amino acids. The CDR3 region is CASSLGLYGGYTF. CDR3 sequence (DNA): TGTGCCAGCAGCTTAGGTTTATACGGTGGCTACACCTTC.

The chain links TRBV27 to TRBJ1-6; D not certain. The V and J ends lost 3 bases and 7 bases respectively, with 10 bases between them. CDR3 length equals 14 residues. CDR1 is MNHEY, CDR2 SMNVEV, per germline (reference sequence). The CDR3 here is CASSFGKGNSPLHF. The CDR3 region has the DNA TGTGCCAGCAGTTTTGGAAAGGGCAATTCACCCCTCCACTTT.

The table lists this clonotype with many counts. The chain uses TRBV5-1 and TRBJ2-2, with TRBD1 identical over 10 bases. Germline V gene sequence: CDR1 SGHRS, CDR2 YFSETQ. CDR3 length: 18 amino acids. V lost 2 bases, J lost 4 bases, and 11 bases stayed unmatched. The CDR3 sequence: CASSFTGTGARVTGELFF. The CDR3, as DNA: TGCGCCAGCAGCTTCACCGGGACAGGGGCCCGGGTCACCGGGGAGCTGTTTTTT.

J is TRBJ1-2 and V is TRBV13, with 7 bases identical to TRBD1. This CDR3 contains 15 residues. The V and J ends lost 3 bases and 4 bases, in that order; junction bases with no gene match: 8. Germline loops: CDR1 PRHDT, CDR2 FYEKMQ (reference sequence). The CDR3, as DNA: TGTGCCAGCAGCTTCGGGGCAGGGGGTGTCTATGGCTACACCTTC. It encodes CASSFGAGGVYGYTF.

This clonotype was counted many times. The J gene is TRBJ2-7, the V gene TRBV27; D might be TRBD1 or TRBD2, each matching 5 bases. Trimming removed 5 bases at V and 3 bases at J, with 14 bases between. Looked up from germline, CDR1 is MNHEY and CDR2 is SMNVEV (reference sequence). This CDR3 is built from 14 residues. The CDR3 loop reads CASSKGRWGYEQYF. In DNA form, the CDR3 reads TGTGCCAGCAGTAAGGGACGGTGGGGCTACGAGCAGTACTTC.

V usage is TRBV2 and J usage is TRBJ2-3; 9 nucleotides agree with TRBD2. CDR3 length equals 16 residues. Germline V lookup: CDR1 SNHLY, CDR2 FYNNEI. V shed 4 bases, J shed 4 bases, and the junction held 9 bases outside the gene matches. The CDR3 loop is CASSAPGLAGADTQYF. The DNA for the CDR3 is TGTGCCAGCAGTGCCCCGGGACTAGCTGGCGCAGATACGCAGTATTTT.

This clonotype was picked up a small number of times. V usage is TRBV7-3 and J usage is TRBJ1-2, with D tentatively TRBD1 (5 bases). V shed 1 base and J shed 5 bases, with 8 bases lying between them. CDR1 SGHTA and CDR2 FQGTGA come from the germline V gene. The CDR3 length is 13 residues. CDR3 sequence reads: CASSLKPGYGYTF. The CDR3 DNA reads as TGTGCCAGCAGCTTAAAGCCAGGGTATGGCTACACCTTC.

This clonotype was seen a few times. The rearrangement joins TRBV4-2 to TRBJ1-1; D unclear. Trimming removed 2 bases from V and 0 bases from J, with 16 bases in between. This CDR3 is 17 amino acids long. In germline, CDR1 is LGHNA, CDR2 YNFKEQ. The CDR3, as DNA: TGTGCCAGCAGCCAAAAGGTCCAGACATACATGAACACTGAAGCTTTCTTT. It specifies CASSQKVQTYMNTEAFF.

This rearrangement joins TRBV3-1 to TRBJ1-3, with unresolved D. CDR1 is LGHDT, CDR2 YNNKEL, per germline (reference sequence). CDR3 length: 14 amino acids. V shed 3 bases and J shed 2 bases, with 8 bases lying between them. CDR3 in DNA: TGTGCCAGCAGCCATATAGGACCTGGAAACACCATATATTTT. Its protein product is CASSHIGPGNTIYF. The full variable domain, in which reference TRBV3-1 and TRBJ1-3 provide the parts outside the CDR3, is DTAVSQTPKYLVTQMGNDKSIKCEQNLGHDTMYWYKQDSKKFLKIMFSYNNKELIINETVPNRFSPKSPDKAHLNLHINSLELGDSAVYFCASSHIGPGNTIYFGEGSWLTVV.

The chain employs TRBV5-1 and TRBJ2-1, with TRBD2 matching 10 bases. The CDR3 is 17 amino acids. The ends lost 4 bases at V and 3 bases at J; junction bases unmatched: 10. Per the germline V gene, CDR1 is SGHRS and CDR2 is YFSETQ. CDR3 DNA sequence: TGCGCCAGCAGCCCGAGGACTAGCGGTAGCTTCTACAATGAGCAGTTCTTC. This sequence encodes CASSPRTSGSFYNEQFF.

The V call is TRBV7-2, the J call TRBJ1-1; D is ambiguous. The CDR3 runs to 13 residues. V was trimmed by 3 bases and J by 1 base, leaving 6 bases between them. The V gene's germline CDR1 is SGHTA and CDR2 FQGNSA. The CDR3 sequence is CASSFSGNTEAFF. The CDR3 DNA follows: TGTGCCAGCAGCTTTTCAGGGAACACTGAAGCTTTCTTT. The full variable domain, in which reference TRBV7-2 and TRBJ1-1 provide the parts outside the CDR3, is GAGVSQSPSNKVTEKGKDVELRCDPISGHTALYWYRQSLGQGLEFLIYFQGNSAPDKSGLPSDRFSAERTGGSVSTLTIQRTQQEDSAVYLCASSFSGNTEAFFGQGTRLTVV.

The chain's CDR3 is CASSQDPNFWGSTTQYF. The CDR3 coding sequence is TGTGCCAGCAGCCAAGATCCGAATTTCTGGGGGAGTACGACGCAGTACTTC. J is TRBJ2-7 and V is TRBV14, with D possibly called TRBD1 or TRBD2 (5 bases each). Trimming pared 0 bases from V and 9 bases from J, leaving 24 bases between. Germline CDR1 reads SGHDN; CDR2 reads FVKESK. There are 17 residues in the CDR3.

This clonotype was detected ten times or more. The chain is built from TRBV27 and TRBJ2-7; possible D gene TRBD2, 6 bases. Germline V gene sequence: CDR1 MNHEY, CDR2 SMNVEV (reference sequence). CDR3 size: 13 residues. V shed 4 bases and J shed 1 base, with 8 bases lying between them. As DNA, the CDR3 is TGTGCCAGCAGTTGGGGGGTGTCCTACGAGCAGTACTTC. As protein: CASSWGVSYEQYF.

Ten or more counts support this clonotype. The chain employs TRBV2 and TRBJ1-5; no clear D. This CDR3 region has 12 residues. Looked up from germline, CDR1 is SNHLY and CDR2 is FYNNEI. Trimming left V 1 base short and J 11 bases short, with 9 bases between. CDR3: CASSEVPPAQHF. The DNA of the CDR3 is TGTGCCAGCAGTGAAGTGCCACCCGCCCAGCATTTT.

The V gene is TRBV9, the J gene TRBJ2-2; the match to TRBD1 covers 7 bases. The germline gives CDR1 SGDLS, CDR2 YYNGEE. This CDR3 has 16 amino acids. V lost 4 bases, J lost 0 bases, and 6 bases stayed unmatched. The CDR3 region is CASSQGTDANTGELFF. Here the CDR3 DNA reads TGTGCCAGCAGCCAAGGGACAGACGCGAACACCGGGGAGCTGTTTTTT.

This clonotype has just a few counts. The rearrangement uses TRBV19 and TRBJ1-5, with TRBD1 matching 10 bases. The germline gives CDR1 LNHDA, CDR2 SQIVND (reference sequence). The CDR3 runs 16 residues. Trimming removed 7 bases from V and 3 bases from J; junction bases left unmatched: 9. The CDR3 loop is CASNLGQGRINQPQHF. CDR3 DNA sequence: TGTGCCAGTAACCTGGGACAGGGGAGGATCAATCAGCCCCAGCATTTT. The entire variable domain, with the rest obtained from reference TRBV19 and TRBJ1-5, is as follows: DGGITQSPKYLFRKEGQNVTLSCEQNLNHDAMYWYRQDPGQGLRLIYYSQIVNDFQKGDIAEGYSVSREKKESFPLTVTSAQKNPTAFYLCASNLGQGRINQPQHFGDGTRLSIL.

The J gene is TRBJ1-3, the V gene TRBV20-1, with 7 nucleotides matching TRBD1. Germline-derived CDR1 and CDR2 are DFQATT and SNEGSKA (reference sequence). The CDR3 sequence is 14 residues long. The junction had 5 bases not matched to a gene; V was cut back by 3 bases and J by 3 bases. The CDR3 sequence: CSASQGDDGNTIYF. CDR3 nucleotides: TGCAGTGCTAGTCAGGGGGATGATGGAAACACCATATATTTT.